The clone carrying this TCR beta chain was detected only once. The sample belongs to a study of shared clonotypes between healthy human individuals. There are 15 residues in the CDR3. V trimming: 5 bases; J trimming: 5 bases; junction bases outside the gene matches: 8. Germline-derived CDR1 and CDR2 are MNHEY and SMNVEV (reference sequence). In the naive CD8 group, cells lacked CD45RO and were positively selected for CCR7, so terminally differentiated effector memory CD45RA+ cells were left out. Assay: immunoSEQ multiplex PCR; the TCRdb copy retains only in-frame clones and omits some. The sample contains fewer than 700,000 clones, around 95% of which appear only once.

The sample was naive CD8+ T cells sorted from blood. This clonotype was sampled from a woman aged 25 to 39 in good health. The chain employs TRBV27 and TRBJ2-5, with 10 bases fitting TRBD2. The CDR3 here is CASSVLAGVWETQYF. CDR3 bases: TGTGCCAGCAGTGTGCTAGCGGGAGTCTGGGAGACCCAGTACTTC.